A selection of T cell receptor beta chains follows, all from one sample in a study of beta chain features in type 1 diabetes. Using immunoSEQ multiplex PCR, the repertoire was profiled, and TCRdb retains in-frame clones only, with some absent. The sample has roughly 240,000 clones; 68% are singletons. The sequenced sample consisted of naive CD4+ T cells from blood. Every receptor here comes from a man aged 25-45 years in good health. Each CDR3 is given with its conserved first and last residue. D genes are given only for firm matches. Clone sizes are given selectively: once, few, many, or a class where the clone is expanded.

d_gene	v_gene	j_gene	abundance	CDR3nt	CDR3aa
-	TRBV30	TRBJ2-7	-	TGTGCCTGGAATGTTTACGGATCCTACGAGCAGTACTTC	CAWNVYGSYEQYF
-	TRBV7-2	TRBJ2-5	-	TGTGCCAGCAGCTTGGCCAGGACAGCCCAAGAGACCCAGTACTTC	CASSLARTAQETQYF
-	TRBV29-1	TRBJ1-1	-	TGCAGCGTAGGACAAGGAACTGAAGCTTTCTTT	CSVGQGTEAFF
-	TRBV29-1	TRBJ2-3	-	TGCAGCGTTGGGGGCCTTAACACAGATACGCAGTATTTT	CSVGGLNTDTQYF
-	TRBV4-2	TRBJ2-5	few	TGTGCCAGCAGCCAAGAGTCAAGAGAGACCCAGTACTTC	CASSQESRETQYF
TRBD2	TRBV30	TRBJ2-5	-	TGTGCCTGGAGTGTCTCGGGGAGGGGCCAGGAGACCCAGTACTTC	CAWSVSGRGQETQYF
-	TRBV20-1	TRBJ2-7	-	TGCAGTGCTAGGATCCGGGATAAGCAGTACTTC	CSARIRDKQYF
TRBD1	TRBV5-1	TRBJ2-7	-	TGCGCCAGCGGGGAACCTCGGGACAGCCGCTACGAGCAGTACTTC	CASGEPRDSRYEQYF
-	TRBV29-1	TRBJ2-2	-	TGCAGCGTAATCAAACGGGGCGGGGAGCTGTTTTTT	CSVIKRGGELFF
TRBD2	TRBV7-9	TRBJ2-5	-	TGTGCCAGCAGCCCGGGACTAGCCCCACTTGGGGGGACCCAGTACTTC	CASSPGLAPLGGTQYF
-	TRBV5-4	TRBJ2-1	-	TGTGCCAGCAGCTTGGGGCAGCGCTACAATGAGCAGTTCTTC	CASSLGQRYNEQFF
-	TRBV5-1	TRBJ2-6	-	TGCGCCAGCAGCTTGGCCTTCTCTGGGGCCAACGTCCTGACTTTC	CASSLAFSGANVLTF
TRBD2	TRBV15	TRBJ2-2	-	TGTGCCACCAGCAGAGGAGCGGGAGCACGGACCGGGGAGCTGTTTTTT	CATSRGAGARTGELFF
-	TRBV20-1	TRBJ2-7	-	TGCAGTGCTAGAGTGAGCGAAGAGCAGTACTTC	CSARVSEEQYF
-	TRBV7-9	TRBJ2-2	-	TGTGCCAGCTCAGGTGACACCGGGGAGCTGTTTTTT	CASSGDTGELFF
TRBD1	TRBV30	TRBJ2-7	-	TGTGCCTGGAGAATAGGACAGGGGGTGCGGGAGCAGTACTTC	CAWRIGQGVREQYF
-	TRBV5-1	TRBJ2-5	-	TGCGCCAGCAGCTACGGACTTACTGGAGAGACCCAGTACTTC	CASSYGLTGETQYF
TRBD2	TRBV29-1	TRBJ2-7	-	TGCAGCGTTGGCTGGGCGGGAGCCCCGAATTACGAGCAGTACTTC	CSVGWAGAPNYEQYF
TRBD1	TRBV7-2	TRBJ2-7	-	TGTGCCAGCAGCTTAGGTCTCTGGGACAGGATCTACTTC	CASSLGLWDRIYF
TRBD1	TRBV7-2	TRBJ2-7	-	TGTGCCAGCAGCGTAGACAGGGCCTACGAGCAGTACTTC	CASSVDRAYEQYF
TRBD2	TRBV4-3	TRBJ2-3	-	TGCGCCAGCAGTCCATCATCTAGCGGGAGCTCAGATACGCAGTATTTT	CASSPSSSGSSDTQYF
TRBD2	TRBV7-2	TRBJ2-1	-	TGTGCCAGCAGCTTAGCGTTCAGGACTAGCTATAATGAGCAGTTCTTC	CASSLAFRTSYNEQFF
TRBD2	TRBV10-3	TRBJ2-3	-	TGTGCCATCAGTACTATAGCGGGAAGCACAGATACGCAGTATTTT	CAISTIAGSTDTQYF
-	TRBV10-3	TRBJ2-7	once	TGTGCCATCAGTGAGTCAGGTTACGAGCAGTACTTC	CAISESGYEQYF
TRBD1	TRBV25-1	TRBJ2-7	-	TGTGCCAGCAGGCCGGGACAGGGGACGTACGAGCAGTACTTC	CASRPGQGTYEQYF
-	TRBV30	TRBJ1-2	-	TGTGCCTGGTTTCGGTATGGCTACACCTTC	CAWFRYGYTF
-	TRBV7-6	TRBJ2-5	-	TGTGCCAGCAGCTTTAGGGGGAGCACTCAAGAGACCCAGTACTTC	CASSFRGSTQETQYF
-	TRBV30	TRBJ2-6	-	TGTGCCTGGAGTGTAAGAGTTTCGGGGGCCAACGTCCTGACTTTC	CAWSVRVSGANVLTF
-	TRBV6-6	TRBJ2-5	-	TGTGCCAGCACTCTGAGCGAGACCCAGTACTTC	CASTLSETQYF
TRBD2	TRBV11-2	TRBJ2-5	-	TGTGCCAGCAGCCCTCAAGGACTAGTCTCAGAGACCCAGTACTTC	CASSPQGLVSETQYF
TRBD2	TRBV7-2	TRBJ2-7	-	TGTGCCAGCGGTAGCGGGAAGTCCTACGAGCAGTACTTC	CASGSGKSYEQYF
-	TRBV25-1	TRBJ1-1	-	TGTGCCAGCGAAAGGAACACTGAAGCTTTCTTT	CASERNTEAFF
-	TRBV30	TRBJ2-5	-	TGTGCCTGGAGTGTACAACAGGGCCGAGAGACCCAGTACTTC	CAWSVQQGRETQYF
-	TRBV27	TRBJ2-7	once	TGTGCCAGCAGTACTCATTTGTCACGCTCCTACGAGCAGTACTTC	CASSTHLSRSYEQYF
-	TRBV20-1	TRBJ2-1	-	TGCAGTGCACAGCGTCGAGATGAGCAGTTCTTC	CSAQRRDEQFF
-	TRBV29-1	TRBJ2-7	-	TGCAGCGTTGAAGGAGACGCTTCCTACGAGCAGTACTTC	CSVEGDASYEQYF
-	TRBV5-1	TRBJ2-1	-	TGCGCCAGCAGCTTGGACGGGGGTGGCAATGAGCAGTTCTTC	CASSLDGGGNEQFF
TRBD2	TRBV5-4	TRBJ2-4	few	TGTGCCAGCAGCTTGAAGGTAGCGGGGGGCAACATTCAGTACTTC	CASSLKVAGGNIQYF
TRBD1	TRBV29-1	TRBJ2-7	-	TGCAGCGTATACGACAGGGCCCTCTACGAGCAGTACTTC	CSVYDRALYEQYF
TRBD1	TRBV10-3	TRBJ1-1	-	TGTGCCATCATGGACAGGGAGAACACTGAAGCTTTCTTT	CAIMDRENTEAFF
-	TRBV30	TRBJ1-1	-	TGTGCCTGGACGGGAGGTCATGCCGCTGAAGCTTTCTTT	CAWTGGHAAEAFF
TRBD2	TRBV6-5	TRBJ2-2	-	TGTGCCAGCAGTTCCACCGGGACTATGAACACCGGGGAGCTGTTTTTT	CASSSTGTMNTGELFF
TRBD2	TRBV7-2	TRBJ2-7	-	TGTGCCAGCAGCCGGCTAGCGGGTAGGGAAGAGCAGTACTTC	CASSRLAGREEQYF
-	TRBV4-3	TRBJ2-5	few	TGCGCCAGCAGCCAAGATAGTAGGGTTTCAGAGACCCAGTACTTC	CASSQDSRVSETQYF
TRBD2	TRBV29-1	TRBJ2-1	-	TGCAGCGTTGCCCGCGGGGGCTCCTACAATGAGCAGTTCTTC	CSVARGGSYNEQFF
-	TRBV30	TRBJ1-2	-	TGTGCCTGGACTCCCGAGGAAAGGGTCGGCTATGGCTACACCTTC	CAWTPEERVGYGYTF
-	TRBV7-2	TRBJ1-2	-	TGTGCCAGCAGTCAAGACATATCTAACTATGGCTACACCTTC	CASSQDISNYGYTF
-	TRBV29-1	TRBJ1-1	few	TGCAGCGCACAGGGACTGATGAACACTGAAGCTTTCTTT	CSAQGLMNTEAFF
-	TRBV7-9	TRBJ2-3	-	TGTGCCAGCAGCTTCCGTAGCGGCTCCACGGGGACGCAGTATTTT	CASSFRSGSTGTQYF
-	TRBV30	TRBJ2-5	few	TGTGCCTGGAGTACCTCCGGGCGCCAAGAGACCCAGTACTTC	CAWSTSGRQETQYF
TRBD2	TRBV7-9	TRBJ2-7	-	TGTGCCAGCAGCTTATTGTTAGCGGGGAACTACGAGCAGTACTTC	CASSLLLAGNYEQYF